This T cell receptor (beta chain) emerged from a study of blood T cell repertoires in COVID-19. The assay was immunoSEQ multiplex PCR, and TCRdb's table has in-frame clones only and misses some. The sample holds 95,000 to 120,000 clones, about nine tenths seen once. Trimming stripped 4 bases from V and 3 bases from J, with 16 bases between. The CDR3 sequence is 15 residues long. CDR1 and CDR2 (germline): MDHEN, SYDVKM. This TCR was sampled from a human donor in a cohort sampled during active COVID-19. The J gene is TRBJ2-7, the V gene TRBV28; D is possibly TRBD2 (5 bases). Sequencing was carried out using peripheral blood. The CDR3 here is CASSSPVVEVYEQYF. The CDR3 bases are TGTGCCAGCAGTTCCCCGGTTGTGGAGGTCTACGAGCAGTACTTC. Full variable domain (missing parts from reference TRBV28 and TRBJ2-7): DVKVTQSSRYLVKRTGEKVFLECVQDMDHENMFWYRQDPGLGLRLIYFSYDVKMKEKGDIPEGYSVSREKKERFSLILESASTNQTSMYLCASSSPVVEVYEQYFGPGTRLTVT.